A selection of T cell receptor beta chains follows, all from one sample in a study of T cell clonotyping in hematopoietic cell transplantation. Generated by immunoSEQ multiplex PCR, the TCRdb table keeps only in-frame clones and is missing some. The sample shows some 36,000 clones, 95% of them seen only once. The specimen was peripheral blood mononuclear cells, collected before stem cell transplant. The receptors here all came from a middle-aged man with chronic myeloid leukemia. Some clones in this sample may be carry-over from other donors' samples. The CDR3 runs from the conserved cysteine through the conserved F or W. Fields, in order: V gene, J gene, clone size, D gene, CDR3 protein, CDR3 DNA. D genes are given only for firm matches. Expanded clones get a size class; other rows say once, few or many, or leave the size out.

>TRBV5-1|TRBJ1-2|-|TRBD1
CASSLGHRGSYGYTF
TGCGCCAGCAGCTTGGGGCACAGGGGGTCCTATGGCTACACCTTC
>TRBV6-5|TRBJ2-7|-|TRBD1
CASSYGTGSHEQYF
TGTGCCAGCAGTTACGGGACAGGGTCCCACGAGCAGTACTTC
>TRBV6-5|TRBJ2-1|-|TRBD2
CASSPFGGGYNEQFF
TGTGCCAGCAGTCCATTCGGGGGGGGTTACAATGAGCAGTTCTTC
>TRBV6-5|TRBJ2-7|-|-
CASSYSGARREQYF
TGTGCCAGCAGTTACTCAGGGGCGCGACGCGAGCAGTACTTC
>TRBV6-5|TRBJ1-1|-|-
CASSYRPGGQEAFF
TGTGCCAGCAGTTACAGACCTGGGGGGCAAGAAGCTTTCTTT
>TRBV19|TRBJ2-2|-|-
CASSVGPLNGNTGELFF
TGTGCCAGTAGTGTAGGACCTCTGAACGGGAACACCGGGGAGCTGTTTTTT
>TRBV2|TRBJ1-1|-|-
CASDGVRTEAFF
TGTGCCAGCGACGGTGTCCGCACTGAAGCTTTCTTT
>TRBV7-2|TRBJ1-5|-|-
CASSLVGEFSQPQHF
TGTGCCAGCAGCTTAGTTGGGGAATTTAGTCAGCCCCAGCATTTT
>TRBV5-1|TRBJ1-2|-|-
CASSPLGGDSGGYTF
TGCGCCAGCAGCCCCCTCGGGGGCGATTCGGGTGGCTACACCTTC
>TRBV6-1|TRBJ1-2|-|TRBD1
CASSEPGQLMGGYTF
TGTGCCAGCAGTGAACCGGGACAGCTAATGGGTGGCTACACCTTC
>TRBV14|TRBJ2-2|-|-
CASSQDLGGTGELFF
TGTGCCAGCAGCCAAGATCTGGGAGGCACCGGGGAGCTGTTTTTT
>TRBV27|TRBJ1-1|-|TRBD1
CASSLYRGGTEAFF
TGTGCCAGCAGCCTTTACAGGGGAGGCACTGAAGCTTTCTTT
>TRBV5-4|TRBJ2-3|-|-
CASSFGGGTDTQYF
TGTGCCAGCAGCTTCGGAGGGGGCACGGATACGCAGTATTTT
>TRBV4-3|TRBJ1-2|-|-
CASSQAPAWDRLYGYTF
TGCGCCAGCAGCCAAGCCCCGGCTTGGGACCGGCTCTATGGCTACACCTTC
>TRBV7-8|TRBJ1-5|-|-
CASSLDRGNQPQHF
TGTGCCAGCAGCTTAGATCGGGGAAATCAGCCCCAGCATTTT
>TRBV5-1|TRBJ2-5|few|-
CASSLAYRQGLRNQETQYF
TGCGCCAGCAGCTTGGCCTACCGCCAGGGACTTAGAAACCAAGAGACCCAGTACTTC
>TRBV28|TRBJ1-2|-|-
CASSFRGYTF
TGTGCCAGCAGTTTCCGGGGCTACACCTTC
>TRBV29-1|TRBJ1-6|-|TRBD1
CSVRQGDLLSPLHF
TGCAGCGTTCGACAGGGGGATTTATTGTCACCCCTCCACTTT
>TRBV4-2|TRBJ1-5|-|-
CASSQQGPGQPQHF
TGTGCCAGCAGCCAACAGGGGCCGGGGCAGCCCCAGCATTTT
>TRBV30|TRBJ2-1|-|-
CAWGEEGNEQFF
TGTGCCTGGGGGGAAGAGGGTAATGAGCAGTTCTTC
>TRBV11-1|TRBJ2-5|-|-
CASSPYRSGTETQYF
TGTGCCAGCAGCCCATACCGGTCGGGGACGGAGACCCAGTACTTC
>TRBV10-3|TRBJ1-6|-|TRBD1
CAISEFRDRNSPLHF
TGTGCCATCAGTGAGTTTAGGGACAGAAATTCACCCCTCCACTTT
>TRBV7-2|TRBJ2-7|-|TRBD1
CASSSQGASYEQYF
TGTGCCAGCAGCTCTCAGGGGGCCTCCTACGAGCAGTACTTC
>TRBV7-6|TRBJ2-7|-|TRBD1
CASSLPGTGTNYEQYF
TGTGCCAGCAGCTTGCCCGGGACAGGGACAAACTACGAGCAGTACTTC
>TRBV9|TRBJ1-2|-|-
CASSVYGYGYTF
TGTGCCAGCAGCGTATATGGCTATGGCTACACCTTC
>TRBV5-6|TRBJ2-7|-|TRBD2
CASSPMGGGDEQYF
TGTGCCAGCAGCCCTATGGGCGGGGGAGACGAGCAGTACTTC
>TRBV29-1|TRBJ1-4|-|TRBD1
CSAAGQSNEKLFF
TGCAGCGCAGCGGGACAGAGTAATGAAAAACTGTTTTTT
>TRBV9|TRBJ1-3|-|-
CASSANDGFSGNTIYF
TGTGCCAGCAGCGCCAACGACGGATTCTCTGGAAACACCATATATTTT
>TRBV11-3|TRBJ2-3|-|TRBD2
CASSLVAGGPDTQYF
TGTGCCAGCAGCTTAGTAGCGGGGGGGCCGGATACGCAGTATTTT
>TRBV6-1|TRBJ1-2|-|-
CASSEGRTSYGYTF
TGTGCCAGCAGTGAGGGACGGACTTCCTATGGCTACACCTTC
>TRBV25-1|TRBJ2-3|once|TRBD1
CASRPLRQGRTDTQYF
TGTGCCAGCAGACCATTAAGACAGGGACGAACAGATACGCAGTATTTT
>TRBV11-1|TRBJ2-6|-|-
CASSSTGRSGANVLTF
TGTGCCAGCAGCTCGACAGGCCGCTCTGGGGCCAACGTCCTGACTTTC
>TRBV30|TRBJ2-5|-|TRBD1
CAWSVQGLETQYF
TGTGCCTGGAGTGTACAGGGGCTGGAGACCCAGTACTTC
>TRBV28|TRBJ2-3|-|TRBD2
CASSLLSGLAEGSTDTQYF
TGTGCCAGCAGTTTATTATCCGGACTAGCGGAGGGTAGCACAGATACGCAGTATTTT
>TRBV30|TRBJ2-1|-|-
CAWRDSLDIDNEQFF
TGTGCCTGGAGGGATTCGTTGGACATAGACAATGAGCAGTTCTTC
>TRBV30|TRBJ2-6|-|-
CASTAGQGLSGANVLTF
TGTGCCTCGACCGCCGGTCAGGGTCTCTCTGGGGCCAACGTCCTGACTTTC
>TRBV28|TRBJ2-1|-|TRBD1
CASSQVGQGYNEQFF
TGTGCCAGCAGCCAAGTGGGACAGGGCTACAATGAGCAGTTCTTC
>TRBV11-1|TRBJ1-1|-|-
CASSFVAGETEAFF
TGTGCCAGCAGCTTTGTCGCAGGAGAAACTGAAGCTTTCTTT
>TRBV29-1|TRBJ1-1|-|-
CSAGTNVGTEAFF
TGCAGCGCCGGGACAAATGTAGGCACTGAAGCTTTCTTT
>TRBV4-3|TRBJ1-5|-|-
CASSTVHSGDHQPQHF
TGCGCCAGCAGCACAGTCCACTCAGGGGATCATCAGCCCCAGCATTTT
>TRBV19|TRBJ1-5|-|-
CASSMVRTSGNQPQHF
TGTGCCAGTAGTATGGTGAGGACCTCGGGCAATCAGCCCCAGCATTTT